The clone carrying this T cell receptor (beta chain) has a handful of counts. Antigen unknown. This sample was included in a study of post-analysis software for immune sequencing data. Study-wide results and caveats: Comparison of patients with controls showed four or five TRBV segments more frequent in patients, TRBV5-6, TRBV5-1 and TRBV20-1 among them.

Tagging with unique molecular identifiers was a feature of the TCR beta cDNA libraries. TCRdb passed the PCR reads through MiXCR, listing each CDR3 protein once. The repertoire has some 160,000 distinct CDR3 sequences, 30% to 45% of them found once; the top ten carry around 30%. CDR3 length equals 13 residues. V dropped 1 base and J dropped 7 bases, with 8 bases sitting between them. The germline CDR1 and CDR2 sequences are LGHNT and FRNRAP. This clonotype was sampled from a girl aged 5-17 years with multiple sclerosis. The sample was blood, taken after autologous hematopoietic stem cell transplantation. This rearrangement joins TRBV12-5 to TRBJ2-1; D gene uncertain. The CDR3 here is CASGLGGLNEQFF. The CDR3 DNA is TGTGCTAGTGGTTTGGGGGGTCTGAATGAGCAGTTCTTC.